This T cell receptor (beta chain) appears in the sequencing data of a study of PD-1 blockade in mismatch repair-deficient tumors. Study-wide context: All were previously treated, progressing patients with 11 to 13 mismatch repair-deficient cancer types. General observations from the study: After pembrolizumab, tumor-resident clones rose rapidly, then generally contracted before radiologic responses.

Method: immunoSEQ multiplex PCR; TCRdb's copy keeps in-frame clones and lacks some. This repertoire shows tens of thousands of clones, 81% found once; its top ten account for about 8.1%. The CDR3 contains 14 residues. Germline V lookup: CDR1 SGHNT, CDR2 YYREEE (reference sequence). V shed 4 bases and J 6 bases; nucleotides not matched to a gene: 7. PCR or immunohistochemistry showed mismatch repair deficiency in every enrolled patient. In regard to this clone: Its antigen remains unidentified.

This clonotype was obtained from an adult with mismatch repair-deficient cancer. This sample comprised peripheral blood, obtained about 4.5 months after starting pembrolizumab. The V and J genes are TRBV5-4 and TRBJ2-5, with 9 bases aligning to TRBD1. The CDR3: CASSIQGALKTQYF. The DNA for the CDR3 is TGTGCCAGCAGCATACAGGGGGCATTAAAGACCCAGTACTTC.